This note documents a single T cell receptor beta chain sequence. Antigen specificity is unknown. The data were obtained in a study of cytomegalovirus exposure and HLA in healthy donors. Points from the study as a whole: In an earlier analysis, in 587 donors, most V segments appeared productive either ~90% or ~30% of the time.

The PCR made use of 60 Vbeta and 13 Jbeta primers. Methods used by the authors: Later analysis identified roughly 82 million unique TCR beta chains, approximately 10 million shared. Repertoires were generated with immunoSEQ multiplex PCR, while TCRdb's copy carries only in-frame clones and drops some. D and trimming come from the DNA, and the V and J calls and clone size come from that table. The sample includes roughly 200,000 clones, roughly a tenth of them seen just once. The clonotype was recovered from a woman under 40 in good health and CMV-seropositive. Material for sequencing was PBMCs.

In nucleotides, the CDR3 is TGTGCCAGCAGGCGGACAGGGCGATACGAGCAGTACTTC. It yields the protein CASRRTGRYEQYF. This chain connects TRBV2 to TRBJ2-5, with 8 bases lining up with TRBD1. The J call is uncertain, as TRBJ2-7 better fits the DNA end. CDR3 length: 13 amino acids. Looked up from germline, CDR1 is SNHLY and CDR2 is FYNNEI.